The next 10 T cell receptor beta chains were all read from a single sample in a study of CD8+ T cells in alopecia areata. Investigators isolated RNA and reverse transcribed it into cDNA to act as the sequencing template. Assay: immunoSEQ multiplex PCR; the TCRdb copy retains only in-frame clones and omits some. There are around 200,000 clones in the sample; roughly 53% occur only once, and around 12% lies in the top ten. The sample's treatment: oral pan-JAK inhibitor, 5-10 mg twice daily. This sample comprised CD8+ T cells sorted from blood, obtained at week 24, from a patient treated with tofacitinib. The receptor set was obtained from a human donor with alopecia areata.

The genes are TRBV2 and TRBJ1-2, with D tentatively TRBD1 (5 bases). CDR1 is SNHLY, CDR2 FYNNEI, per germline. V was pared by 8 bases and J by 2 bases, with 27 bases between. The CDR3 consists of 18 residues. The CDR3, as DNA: TGTGCCAGCGGTCCCCTCCTCTTTCGTCGGGGCCCCAACTATGGCTACACCTTC. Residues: CASGPLLFRRGPNYGYTF. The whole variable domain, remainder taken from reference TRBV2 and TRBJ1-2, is EPEVTQTPSHQVTQMGQEVILRCVPISNHLYFYWYRQILGQKVEFLVSFYNNEISEKSEIFDDQFSVERPDGSNFTLKIRSTKLEDSAMYFCASGPLLFRRGPNYGYTFGSGTRLTVV.

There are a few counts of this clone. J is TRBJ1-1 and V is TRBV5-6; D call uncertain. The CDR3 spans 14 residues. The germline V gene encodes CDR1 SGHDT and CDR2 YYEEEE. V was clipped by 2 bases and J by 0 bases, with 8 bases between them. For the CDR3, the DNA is TGTGCCAGCAGCTTCGGAAAGGTGAACACTGAAGCTTTCTTT. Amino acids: CASSFGKVNTEAFF.

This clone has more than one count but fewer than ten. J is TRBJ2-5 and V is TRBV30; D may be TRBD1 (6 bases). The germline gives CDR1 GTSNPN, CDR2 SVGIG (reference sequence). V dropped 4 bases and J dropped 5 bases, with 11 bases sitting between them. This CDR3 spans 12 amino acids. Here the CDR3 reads CAWNGGMETQYF. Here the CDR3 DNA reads TGTGCCTGGAATGGGGGCATGGAGACCCAGTACTTC.

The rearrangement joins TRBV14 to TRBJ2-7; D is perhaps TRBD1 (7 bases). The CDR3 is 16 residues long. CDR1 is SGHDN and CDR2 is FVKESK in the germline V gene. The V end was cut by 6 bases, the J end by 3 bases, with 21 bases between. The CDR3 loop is CASSGGGGALNYEQYF. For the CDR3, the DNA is TGTGCCAGCAGTGGTGGAGGGGGCGCACTTAACTACGAGCAGTACTTC.

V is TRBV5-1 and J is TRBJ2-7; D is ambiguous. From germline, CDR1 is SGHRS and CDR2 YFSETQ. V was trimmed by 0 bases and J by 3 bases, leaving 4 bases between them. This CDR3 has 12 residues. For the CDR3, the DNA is TGCGCCAGCAGCTTGGAGGACTACGAGCAGTACTTC. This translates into CASSLEDYEQYF.

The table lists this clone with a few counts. The CDR3 here is CASSPSGGYGYTF. The CDR3 bases are TGTGCCAGCAGTCCCTCCGGGGGCTATGGCTACACCTTC. The V and J genes are TRBV27 and TRBJ1-2; D is perhaps TRBD1 (5 bases). Looked up from germline, CDR1 is MNHEY and CDR2 is SMNVEV (reference sequence). The CDR3 length is 13 residues. The V gene lost 5 bases and the J gene lost 4 bases, with 11 bases spanning the gap.

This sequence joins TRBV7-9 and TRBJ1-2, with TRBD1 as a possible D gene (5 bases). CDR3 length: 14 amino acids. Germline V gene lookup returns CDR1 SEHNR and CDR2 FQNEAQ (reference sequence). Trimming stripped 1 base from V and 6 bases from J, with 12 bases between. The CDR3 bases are TGTGCCAGCAGCTTAGGAGGCGGGGGTAATGGCTACACCTTC. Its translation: CASSLGGGGNGYTF.

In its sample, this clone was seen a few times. CDR3 nucleotide sequence: TGTGCCAGCACCGGCGATAGCTCCTACAATGAGCAGTTCTTC. It codes for CASTGDSSYNEQFF. The V call is TRBV2, the J call TRBJ2-1; D uncertain. The CDR3 contains 14 residues. V gave up 7 bases and J gave up 0 bases, with 10 bases separating them. CDR1 SNHLY and CDR2 FYNNEI come from the germline V gene.

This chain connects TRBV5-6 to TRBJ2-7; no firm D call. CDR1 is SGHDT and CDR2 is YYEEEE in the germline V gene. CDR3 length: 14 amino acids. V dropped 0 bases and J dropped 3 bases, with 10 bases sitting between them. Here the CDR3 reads CASSLEFLYYEQYF. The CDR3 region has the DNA TGTGCCAGCAGCTTGGAGTTCCTATACTACGAGCAGTACTTC.

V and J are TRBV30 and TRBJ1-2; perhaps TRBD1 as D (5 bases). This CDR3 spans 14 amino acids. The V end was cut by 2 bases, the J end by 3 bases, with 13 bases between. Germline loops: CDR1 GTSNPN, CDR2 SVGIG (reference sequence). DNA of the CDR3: TGTGCCTGGAGTATCGGCAGGGTCGACTATGGCTACACCTTC. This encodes CAWSIGRVDYGYTF.